This T cell receptor (beta chain) appears in the sequencing data of a study of CXCR3-negative and CXCR3-positive naive CD8 T cells. Findings and caveats of the study: Naive cells positive for CXCR3 carried more hydrophobic TRB CDR3s than CXCR3-negative ones. Naive CXCR3-negative and CXCR3-positive cells had similar TRBV-TRBJ usage; memory differed.

The TRB libraries of cDNA were built by UMI-labeled 5' RACE. TCRdb reprocessed the 5' RACE reads and stores each CDR3 protein as one record, lacking DNA. This repertoire comprises some 61,000 distinct CDR3 sequences; its ten largest clones make up about 4.5%. A note on this clonotype: What it recognizes is unknown.

Sorts performed in triplicate captured 300,000 to 350,000 cells each from every CD8+ T cell subset. Per germline, CDR1 SQVTM and CDR2 ANQGSEA. The CDR3 totals 13 residues. This clonotype was obtained from a human donor in good health. Some clones in this sample may be carry-over from other donors' samples. The sequenced sample was naive CXCR3- CD8+ T cells from blood. The subset is: CD45RO-CCR7+CD27+CD95- naive CD8+ T cells lacking CXCR3 (TNR3-). The rearrangement links TRBV29-1 to TRBJ2-1; TCRdb calls TRBD1, which cannot be checked without DNA. The CDR3 loop is CSAEGAHDNEQFF.